These 15 T cell receptor beta chains came from one sample sequenced in a study of monozygotic twins with inflammatory bowel disease. With the 5' RACE reads reprocessed, TCRdb shows one record per CDR3 protein and no DNA. In total, the table holds around 380,000 distinct CDR3 sequences. Material for sequencing was blood. These receptor sequences come from a human donor with ulcerative colitis or Crohn's disease, or a healthy co-twin of an affected twin (not recorded which).

The chain uses TRBV11-1 and TRBJ1-1. CDR3 length: 14 amino acids. In germline, CDR1 is SGHAT, CDR2 FQDESV (reference sequence). CDR3: CASSLVQPNTEAFF.

The J gene is TRBJ1-5, the V gene TRBV20-1; TCRdb returns TRBD1, unconfirmable since there is no DNA. CDR3 length: 14 residues. Germline assignment: CDR1 DFQATT and CDR2 SNEGSKA (reference sequence). The CDR3 spells CSAREGVTVQPQHF.

V and J are TRBV11-1 and TRBJ2-1; TCRdb indicates TRBD1, and absent DNA this call remains unverified. The CDR3 contains 20 residues. The germline V gene encodes CDR1 SGHAT and CDR2 FQDESV (reference sequence). The CDR3 spells CASSFRMWSSEGASYNEQFF.

The chain uses TRBV20-1 and TRBJ1-2. The CDR3 is 11 residues long. Germline CDR1 reads DFQATT; CDR2 reads SNEGSKA (reference sequence). The CDR3 loop is CSARDFPGYTF.

V gene TRBV5-1 combines with J gene TRBJ2-7. Germline assignment: CDR1 SGHRS and CDR2 YFSETQ. The CDR3 contains 16 residues. The CDR3 sequence is CASSPRIPGSSYEQYF.

This chain joins TRBV24-1 and TRBJ2-5. Germline V gene sequence: CDR1 KGHDR, CDR2 SFDVKD. The CDR3 has 15 residues. This chain's CDR3 is CATSDLRFGVETQYF.

V and J are TRBV30 and TRBJ2-7. Germline V gene lookup returns CDR1 GTSNPN and CDR2 SVGIG (reference sequence). The CDR3 has 12 amino acids. The CDR3: CAWSVLVEEQYF.

The chain employs TRBV3-1 and TRBJ1-2; without DNA, the TCRdb call of TRBD1 cannot be checked. CDR3 length: 16 amino acids. Per germline, CDR1 LGHDT and CDR2 YNNKEL (reference sequence). The CDR3 region is CASSQGDPWSLYGYTF. Variable domain in full (rest from reference TRBV3-1 and TRBJ1-2): DTAVSQTPKYLVTQMGNDKSIKCEQNLGHDTMYWYKQDSKKFLKIMFSYNNKELIINETVPNRFSPKSPDKAHLNLHINSLELGDSAVYFCASSQGDPWSLYGYTFGSGTRLTVV.

This chain links TRBV11-2 with TRBJ2-7; absent DNA, TCRdb's TRBD2 call cannot be checked. The germline gives CDR1 SGHAT, CDR2 FQNNGV. This CDR3 spans 18 amino acids. The CDR3 loop is CASSSSLAGGAVAYEQYF.

The chain employs TRBV5-1 and TRBJ1-1; TCRdb's D call, TRBD1, is unchecked because there is no DNA. Germline CDR1 is SGHRS and CDR2 is YFSETQ. This CDR3 spans 15 amino acids. The CDR3 reads CASSPGTPINTEAFF. Complete variable domain (other parts from reference TRBV5-1 and TRBJ1-1): KAGVTQTPRYLIKTRGQQVTLSCSPISGHRSVSWYQQTPGQGLQFLFEYFSETQRNKGNFPGRFSGRQFSNSRSEMNVSTLELGDSALYLCASSPGTPINTEAFFGQGTRLTVV.

This chain joins TRBV29-1 and TRBJ1-2. Germline assignment: CDR1 SQVTM and CDR2 ANQGSEA. There are 11 residues in the CDR3. CDR3 sequence reads: CSVELRYGYTF.

The chain joins TRBV5-4 to TRBJ1-2. Looked up from germline, CDR1 is SGHNT and CDR2 is YYREEE (reference sequence). This CDR3 has 18 amino acids. This CDR3 reads CASSSLHPQSSPDYGYTF.

The V gene is TRBV28, the J gene TRBJ1-1; TCRdb reports TRBD1, a call that lacks DNA to check it against. The CDR3 runs 15 residues. Germline V gene lookup returns CDR1 MDHEN and CDR2 SYDVKM. CDR3 protein: CASSPHRTGGTEAFF.

The chain couples TRBV29-1 to TRBJ2-1. CDR3 length: 16 residues. CDR1 is SQVTM, CDR2 ANQGSEA, per germline. Here the CDR3 reads CSVEGIPDLIYNEQFF.

CDR3 loop: CASTGAADTQYF. The chain uses TRBV27 and TRBJ2-3; TCRdb outputs TRBD2, but without DNA this stays unchecked. Germline assignment: CDR1 MNHEY and CDR2 SMNVEV (reference sequence). CDR3 length: 12 residues.